One sample yielded the 32 T cell receptor beta chains listed below, sequenced in a study of shared clonotypes between healthy human individuals. The table came from immunoSEQ multiplex PCR; TCRdb's copy has only in-frame clones and leaves some out. The sample includes approximately 590,000 clones, about 95% of them seen just once. Selected positively for CCR7 and CD45RO-negative, naive CD8 cells excluded terminally differentiated effector memory CD45RA+ cells. The sequencing input was naive CD8+ T cells sorted from blood. The receptors derive from a woman aged 25 to 39 in good health.

The rearrangement uses TRBV27 and TRBJ2-5; D may match TRBD1 or TRBD2 (5 bases each). Trimming pared 5 bases from V and 3 bases from J, leaving 13 bases between. The germline gives CDR1 MNHEY, CDR2 SMNVEV (reference sequence). The CDR3 extends over 14 amino acids. The CDR3 DNA is TGTGCCAGCAGTCACCAGGGAGTCGAAGAGACCCAGTACTTC. Its protein is CASSHQGVEETQYF.

V gene TRBV29-1 combines with J gene TRBJ2-7; D gene unclear. The CDR3 sequence is 12 residues long. Per germline, CDR1 SQVTM and CDR2 ANQGSEA. Trimming shortened V by 5 bases and J by 4 bases, and 12 bases separated the two germline ends. The CDR3 sequence: CSVPRGRYEQYF. The CDR3 DNA is TGCAGCGTTCCTCGAGGCAGGTACGAGCAGTACTTC.

V and J are TRBV6-6 and TRBJ1-1; D not resolved. The CDR3 has 14 amino acids. Germline V gene data show CDR1 as MNHNY and CDR2 as SVGAGI (reference sequence). The germline V and J ends were trimmed by 4 bases and 0 bases, with 9 bases remaining between them. As DNA, the CDR3 is TGTGCCAGCAGTTGCCCTAAAATGAACACTGAAGCTTTCTTT. This sequence encodes CASSCPKMNTEAFF.

The V call is TRBV5-4, the J call TRBJ2-7, with D tentatively TRBD1 (6 bases). Trimming shortened V by 4 bases and J by 7 bases, and 18 bases separated the two germline ends. Per the germline V gene, CDR1 is SGHNT and CDR2 is YYREEE (reference sequence). CDR3 size: 14 residues. CDR3 nucleotide sequence: TGTGCCAGCAGCGACGGTACAGGGTTCGCTGAGCAGTACTTC. Protein product: CASSDGTGFAEQYF.

The genes are TRBV5-4 and TRBJ2-3; the match to TRBD2 covers 11 bases. The CDR3 is 15 residues long. Germline CDR1 is SGHNT and CDR2 is YYREEE (reference sequence). Trimming at V came to 4 bases and at J to 2 bases, leaving 3 bases not matched to a gene. CDR3 protein: CASSQGLADTDTQYF. Written as DNA, the CDR3 is TGTGCCAGCAGCCAGGGACTAGCGGACACAGATACGCAGTATTTT.

This CDR3 reads CASSSTGTVSYEQYF. The DNA of the CDR3 is TGTGCCAGCAGCTCCACCGGGACAGTCTCCTACGAGCAGTACTTC. The rearrangement joins TRBV11-2 to TRBJ2-7; 7 nucleotides agree with TRBD1. Germline V gene lookup returns CDR1 SGHAT and CDR2 FQNNGV. This CDR3 is 15 amino acids long. J was trimmed by 0 bases and V by 4 bases; bases with no gene match: 6.

The rearrangement uses TRBV7-2 and TRBJ2-1; 11 positions agree with TRBD2. The J segment lost 1 base and the V segment lost 0 bases, leaving 5 bases of the junction unmatched. Germline V lookup: CDR1 SGHTA, CDR2 FQGNSA. The CDR3 has 18 amino acids. The CDR3, as DNA: TGTGCCAGCAGCTTAGCTAGCGGGAGGGCCAAATCCTACAATGAGCAGTTCTTC. This translates into CASSLASGRAKSYNEQFF.

The chain couples TRBV6-5 to TRBJ1-1, with a tentative D call TRBD1 (6 bases). There are 15 residues in the CDR3. Trimming pared 6 bases from V and 7 bases from J, leaving 21 bases between. The germline V gene has CDR1 MNHEY and CDR2 SVGAGI. The CDR3 loop is CASRPQGPGSGEAFF. CDR3 coding DNA: TGTGCCAGCAGGCCTCAGGGGCCTGGTAGTGGTGAAGCTTTCTTT.

This rearrangement joins TRBV5-6 to TRBJ2-3; 10 bases fit TRBD1. CDR3 length: 14 amino acids. CDR1 and CDR2 (germline): SGHDT, YYEEEE. The ends lost 4 bases at V and 5 bases at J; junction bases unmatched: 4. The CDR3 sequence is CASSTGTGEDTQYF. The CDR3, as DNA: TGTGCCAGCAGCACCGGGACAGGGGAAGATACGCAGTATTTT.

This clone appeared once. This chain uses TRBV5-1 with TRBJ2-7, with TRBD2 matching 8 bases. In germline, CDR1 is SGHRS, CDR2 YFSETQ. The ends lost 2 bases at V and 3 bases at J; junction bases unmatched: 4. The CDR3 extends over 14 amino acids. This CDR3 reads CASSFGLAGYEQYF. CDR3 in DNA: TGCGCCAGCAGCTTCGGGCTAGCGGGCTACGAGCAGTACTTC.

The rearrangement links TRBV19 to TRBJ2-1, with TRBD1 as a possible D gene (5 bases). The CDR3 is 12 residues long. Per the germline V gene, CDR1 is LNHDA and CDR2 is SQIVND (reference sequence). V shed 4 bases and J shed 6 bases, with 7 bases lying between them. CDR3 coding DNA: TGTGCCAGTAGTACCCAGGGCAATGAGCAGTTCTTC. Translating gives CASSTQGNEQFF.

This chain joins TRBV28 and TRBJ2-3, with D hard to call. The CDR3 spans 14 residues. The V and J ends lost 5 bases and 6 bases respectively, with 15 bases between them. Germline-derived CDR1 and CDR2 are MDHEN and SYDVKM. In DNA form, the CDR3 reads TGTGCCAGCAGTCCACTACGATCGACTGATACGCAGTATTTT. Protein product: CASSPLRSTDTQYF.

The chain combines TRBV9 with TRBJ1-1; D gene unclear. Germline V gene data show CDR1 as SGDLS and CDR2 as YYNGEE. V was cut by 0 bases and J by 0 bases, with 15 bases left in between. The CDR3 has 17 residues. This CDR3 reads CASSVGKWRGMNTEAFF. CDR3 in DNA: TGTGCCAGCAGCGTAGGGAAGTGGAGAGGGATGAACACTGAAGCTTTCTTT.

J is TRBJ1-1 and V is TRBV28; D is unclear. The CDR3 extends over 11 amino acids. CDR1 MDHEN and CDR2 SYDVKM come from the germline V gene. Trimming stripped 5 bases from V and 11 bases from J, with 12 bases between. CDR3 bases: TGTGCCAGCAGTGTAGGATCGAAGGCTTTCTTT. The encoded protein is CASSVGSKAFF.

The chain uses TRBV7-9 and TRBJ2-2; D remains unclear. Germline V gene data show CDR1 as SEHNR and CDR2 as FQNEAQ (reference sequence). Between the trimmed V and J ends, which lost 2 bases and 3 bases, there was a span of 10 bases. The CDR3 runs to 15 residues. This chain's CDR3 is CASSLNDGDTGELFF. The DNA for the CDR3 is TGTGCCAGCAGCTTAAATGACGGTGACACCGGGGAGCTGTTTTTT. Using reference TRBV7-9 and TRBJ2-2 for the parts outside the CDR3, the full variable domain is DTGVSQNPRHKITKRGQNVTFRCDPISEHNRLYWYRQTLGQGPEFLTYFQNEAQLEKSRLLSDRFSAERPKGSFSTLEIQRTEQGDSAMYLCASSLNDGDTGELFFGEGSRLTVL.

The rearrangement uses TRBV6-6 and TRBJ2-7; D is perhaps TRBD2 (6 bases). Germline V gene lookup returns CDR1 MNHNY and CDR2 SVGAGI (reference sequence). The V gene lost 4 bases and the J gene lost 2 bases, with 18 bases spanning the gap. There are 16 residues in the CDR3. In DNA form, the CDR3 reads TGTGCCAGCAGTTGGACGCTTGCGGGACCGGCCTACGAGCAGTACTTC. Translated: CASSWTLAGPAYEQYF.

The chain employs TRBV11-2 and TRBJ2-3; no clear D gene. The CDR3 extends over 17 amino acids. The germline V gene encodes CDR1 SGHAT and CDR2 FQNNGV. V lost 2 bases and J lost 0, with 15 bases in between. Here the CDR3 DNA reads TGTGCCAGCAGCTTAAACCCAGGAGCCCGTAGCACAGATACGCAGTATTTT. This encodes CASSLNPGARSTDTQYF.

This clone showed up just once. The chain couples TRBV28 to TRBJ2-3; D gene ambiguous. Germline V lookup: CDR1 MDHEN, CDR2 SYDVKM. The length of the CDR3 is 18 residues. The V end lost 5 bases, the J end lost 6 bases, and 27 bases lay between the germline ends. This CDR3 reads CASSKRVLLGTPSDTQYF. The CDR3 DNA reads as TGTGCCAGCAGTAAAAGAGTCTTATTGGGCACCCCGTCGGATACGCAGTATTTT.

The rearrangement links TRBV5-6 to TRBJ2-7; D is undetermined. Germline CDR1 is SGHDT and CDR2 is YYEEEE. Trimming took off 2 bases at V and 3 bases at J, with 12 bases between the two ends. This CDR3 comprises 14 residues. CDR3 protein: CASSFGVSDYEQYF. The CDR3 nucleotides are TGTGCCAGCAGCTTCGGAGTCTCGGACTACGAGCAGTACTTC.

The chain carries TRBV29-1 and TRBJ2-1; a possible D gene is TRBD2 (5 bases). The V end lost 0 bases, the J end lost 1 base, and 16 bases lay between the germline ends. Germline V gene lookup returns CDR1 SQVTM and CDR2 ANQGSEA. The CDR3 is made up of 17 amino acids. CDR3 protein: CSVEDLVALPSYNEQFF. CDR3 DNA: TGCAGCGTTGAAGATCTTGTAGCGTTACCTTCCTACAATGAGCAGTTCTTC.

The V call is TRBV27, the J call TRBJ2-6; 9 positions agree with TRBD1. Germline V gene sequence: CDR1 MNHEY, CDR2 SMNVEV (reference sequence). V was clipped by 6 bases and J by 2 bases; unmatched bases: 8. This CDR3 comprises 17 residues. The CDR3 reads CASRPTGGAAGANVLTF. Written as DNA, the CDR3 is TGTGCCAGCAGGCCTACAGGGGGCGCGGCTGGGGCCAACGTCCTGACTTTC.

The rearrangement joins TRBV5-4 to TRBJ2-7; D uncertain. The CDR3 is 12 amino acids. From germline, CDR1 is SGHNT and CDR2 YYREEE (reference sequence). The V and J ends lost 4 bases and 8 bases respectively, with 13 bases between them. CDR3 in DNA: TGTGCCAGCAGCCCCCCAGGAGCGCAGCAGTACTTC. It specifies CASSPPGAQQYF.

The chain has TRBV7-9 and TRBJ2-2, with D hard to call. The CDR3 runs to 15 residues. CDR1 SEHNR and CDR2 FQNEAQ come from the germline V gene (reference sequence). V was cut by 3 bases and J by 5 bases, with 13 bases left in between. CDR3 region: CASSFRVPKTGELFF. The DNA of the CDR3 is TGTGCCAGCAGCTTCCGGGTCCCAAAGACCGGGGAGCTGTTTTTT.

As concerns this clone: The identical CDR3 is also encoded by other nucleotide sequences in the sample. The gene calls are TRBV6-5 and TRBJ2-7, with TRBD2 identical over 8 bases. After removal of 0 bases from V and 3 bases from J, the junction contained 4 bases not matched to a gene. Germline V gene lookup returns CDR1 MNHEY and CDR2 SVGAGI. The CDR3 spans 15 residues. CDR3 sequence (DNA): TGTGCCAGCAGTTACTCGGCGGGAGGCCTCTACGAGCAGTACTTC. Translation: CASSYSAGGLYEQYF.

The chain couples TRBV13 to TRBJ2-5; 11 bases align to TRBD2. CDR3 size: 15 residues. Germline lookup yields CDR1 PRHDT and CDR2 FYEKMQ (reference sequence). With 5 bases clipped from V and 4 bases from J, the junction kept 6 bases outside the gene matches. DNA for the CDR3: TGTGCCAGCAGCCCTAGAGGACTAGCGGGAGAGACCCAGTACTTC. Protein: CASSPRGLAGETQYF. The entire variable domain, with the rest obtained from reference TRBV13 and TRBJ2-5, is as follows: AAGVIQSPRHLIKEKRETATLKCYPIPRHDTVYWYQQGPGQDPQFLISFYEKMQSDKGSIPDRFSAQQFSDYHSELNMSSLELGDSALYFCASSPRGLAGETQYFGPGTRLLVL.

V is TRBV28 and J is TRBJ1-6, with 8 nucleotides matching TRBD1. The CDR3 sequence is 15 residues long. Germline-derived CDR1 and CDR2 are MDHEN and SYDVKM. The V segment lost 5 bases and the J segment 5 bases; nucleotides outside the gene matches: 5. CDR3: CASSRGTGNNSPLHF. The CDR3 nucleotides read TGTGCCAGCAGTAGAGGGACAGGCAATAATTCACCCCTCCACTTT.

The rearrangement uses TRBV7-9 and TRBJ2-1; D gene unclear. Germline V CDR1 and CDR2: SEHNR, FQNEAQ (reference sequence). V lost 5 bases and J lost 3, with 11 bases in between. CDR3 length: 14 residues. This chain's CDR3 is CASSLATNYNEQFF. The CDR3, as DNA: TGTGCCAGCAGCCTGGCTACAAACTACAATGAGCAGTTCTTC. The whole variable domain, remainder taken from reference TRBV7-9 and TRBJ2-1, is DTGVSQNPRHKITKRGQNVTFRCDPISEHNRLYWYRQTLGQGPEFLTYFQNEAQLEKSRLLSDRFSAERPKGSFSTLEIQRTEQGDSAMYLCASSLATNYNEQFFGPGTRLTVL.

The V call is TRBV27, the J call TRBJ2-1; 10 positions match TRBD2. Germline V lookup: CDR1 MNHEY, CDR2 SMNVEV (reference sequence). V dropped 0 bases and J dropped 4; count of bases not matched to a gene: 12. There are 19 residues in the CDR3. CDR3 amino acids: CASSLSAAVAGGLYNEQFF. The DNA for the CDR3 is TGTGCCAGCAGTTTATCGGCTGCGGTAGCGGGAGGTCTATACAATGAGCAGTTCTTC.

V gene TRBV27 combines with J gene TRBJ1-5; D possibly corresponds to TRBD1 (5 bases). From germline, CDR1 is MNHEY and CDR2 SMNVEV (reference sequence). Trimming removed 5 bases from V and 3 bases from J, with 14 bases in between. The CDR3 is made up of 15 amino acids. DNA for the CDR3: TGTGCCAGCAGTCGCGGGGCAGGGACCAATCAGCCCCAGCATTTT. Amino acids: CASSRGAGTNQPQHF.

The chain recombines TRBV10-3 with TRBJ2-7; TRBD1 matches at 7 bases. The CDR3 consists of 15 residues. CDR1 and CDR2 (germline): ENHRY, SYGVKD. J lost 1 base, V lost 6 bases, and 9 bases had no gene match. The CDR3 here is CAIRHRDSPSYEQYF. CDR3 sequence (DNA): TGTGCCATCAGACACCGGGACAGCCCTTCCTACGAGCAGTACTTC.

The V and J genes are TRBV15 and TRBJ1-1; D is ambiguous. The germline gives CDR1 LNHNV, CDR2 YYDKDF (reference sequence). CDR3 length equals 13 residues. Deletions cut 3 bases from V and 9 bases from J, with 14 bases between. The CDR3 spells CATSSSPGQKAFF. The CDR3 DNA follows: TGTGCCACCAGCAGTAGTCCCGGCCAAAAAGCTTTCTTT.

This sequence joins TRBV28 and TRBJ2-1; D gene uncertain. Germline CDR1 MDHEN, CDR2 SYDVKM. The CDR3 runs to 13 residues. Trimming cost V 5 bases and J 8 bases, with 13 bases left between them. The CDR3 nucleotides read TGTGCCAGCAGTGAACATAGGTCCCATGAGCAGTTCTTC. It codes for CASSEHRSHEQFF.